The clone carrying this T cell receptor (beta chain) was observed at least ten times. As yet, its antigen is unknown. Germline CDR1 and CDR2: MDHEN and SYDVKM. V gave up 1 base and J gave up 3 bases; unmatched junction bases: 6. The CDR3 sequence is 15 residues long. From RNA transcripts, TCR beta CDR3 regions were amplified. In the first-round RT-PCR of the TCR CDR3, the HTBI primer set was used. TCRdb fed the multiplex PCR reads into MiXCR, producing one record per CDR3 protein. The data show almost 250,000 distinct CDR3 sequences, with approximately 23% seen just once and roughly 32% held by the top ten. The data derive from a study of T cells in Graves' hyperthyroidism and ophthalmopathy. Study-wide findings and caveats: Model predictions of ophthalmopathy came a median about 6.3 months before onset. Most clonotypes that expanded in the thyroid above 0.001 also showed up in blood.

Exclusion of patients followed from uncontrolled infection, other autoimmune disease, pregnancy or lactation. Clinical symptoms, serum thyroxine, TRAb, thyroid ultrasound and orbital computed tomography informed diagnoses. Sequencing was carried out using blood. The chain has TRBV28 and TRBJ2-7; TRBD2 agrees at 7 bases. This TCR was sampled from a woman between 35 and 50 years old with Graves' ophthalmopathy. The CDR3 loop reads CASSLFSSGGYEQYF. The CDR3 bases are TGTGCCAGCAGTTTATTCTCTAGCGGAGGCTACGAGCAGTACTTC.